Presented here are 22 T cell receptor beta chains from one specimen sequenced in a study of graft-versus-host responses after intestinal transplantation. Using immunoSEQ multiplex PCR, the repertoire was profiled, and TCRdb retains in-frame clones only, with some absent. Of some 86,000 clones listed, about 88% are singletons. Their cognate antigens are unknown. The specimen comprised unstimulated CD4+ T cells sorted from spleen or lymph node cells, sampled before transplant. The source of these receptors is a human donor who was the organ donor for an intestinal transplant.

As concerns this clone: The junction departs from the called germline gene at one end, perhaps through a read error. V gene TRBV7-2 combines with J gene TRBJ1-3; D possibly corresponds to TRBD1 (5 bases). Germline CDR1 SGHTA, CDR2 FQGNSA. The CDR3 spans 20 residues. This CDR3 reads CASSLAPREKKDSSGNTIYF. The CDR3 DNA sequence: TGTGCCAGCAGCCTAGCGCCCAGGGAAAAGAAGGATTCCTCTGGAAACACCATATATTTT.

In this sample, this clone turned up once. The chain recombines TRBV15 with TRBJ2-5, with 11 bases aligning to TRBD2. The CDR3 is 18 amino acids. The V gene's germline CDR1 is LNHNV and CDR2 YYDKDF (reference sequence). With 3 bases clipped from V and 3 bases from J, the junction kept 12 bases outside the gene matches. This chain's CDR3 is CATSSGTSGQGGKETQYF. The CDR3 DNA follows: TGTGCCACCAGCAGTGGGACTAGCGGACAAGGGGGAAAAGAGACCCAGTACTTC.

V usage is TRBV4-3 and J usage is TRBJ2-3; tentatively, D is TRBD1 (6 bases). CDR1 is LGHNA and CDR2 is YSLEER in the germline V gene. With 0 bases removed from V and 2 bases from J, the gap between germline ends came to 12 bases. The CDR3 covers 16 residues. The CDR3 coding sequence is TGCGCCAGCAGCCAAGAAACAGGGTGGGTCACAGATACGCAGTATTTT. This codes for CASSQETGWVTDTQYF.

The chain carries TRBV28 and TRBJ2-6; 7 bases map to TRBD2. CDR3 length equals 14 residues. Germline CDR1 MDHEN, CDR2 SYDVKM. J gave up 4 bases and V 5 bases, and 2 bases lay outside the gene matches. Written as DNA, the CDR3 is TGTGCCAGCAGTGGGCGGGGGGGGGCCAACGTCCTGACTTTC. Translation: CASSGRGGANVLTF.

V is TRBV7-3 and J is TRBJ2-7; D may be TRBD1 (6 bases). The ends were cut back, 5 bases at V and 7 bases at J, with 15 bases in the middle. Germline V gives CDR1 SGHTA, CDR2 FQGTGA. This CDR3 spans 13 amino acids. The DNA for the CDR3 is TGTGCCAGCAGCCCCCAGGGGAGAGGGGAGCAGTACTTC. Translating gives CASSPQGRGEQYF.

The chain links TRBV5-6 to TRBJ2-1, with TRBD2 matching over 15 bases. Germline V lookup: CDR1 SGHDT, CDR2 YYEEEE. This CDR3 comprises 16 residues. The junction had 6 bases not matched to a gene; V was cut back by 4 bases and J by 7 bases. CDR3 nucleotide sequence: TGTGCCAGCAGCCTAGGACTAGCGGGGGGGCCTAATGAGCAGTTCTTC. Translation: CASSLGLAGGPNEQFF. Together with reference TRBV5-6 and TRBJ2-1, the CDR3 gives the full variable domain: DAGVTQSPTHLIKTRGQQVTLRCSPKSGHDTVSWYQQALGQGPQFIFQYYEEEERQRGNFPDRFSGHQFPNYSSELNVNALLLGDSALYLCASSLGLAGGPNEQFFGPGTRLTVL.

V gene TRBV4-3 combines with J gene TRBJ2-2, with D hard to call. The CDR3 has 18 residues. CDR1 and CDR2 (germline): LGHNA, YSLEER. V lost 0 bases, J lost 6 bases, and 20 bases lay in between. CDR3 DNA sequence: TGCGCCAGCAGCCAAGATGGTTACCCCCCAGACATCCCCGGGGAGCTGTTTTTT. This sequence encodes CASSQDGYPPDIPGELFF.

This clone was seen a single time. The chain couples TRBV4-3 to TRBJ1-3; 10 nucleotides agree with TRBD1. The CDR3 consists of 17 residues. The trim removed 4 bases at V and 0 bases at J, leaving 6 bases unmatched. Germline V gene sequence: CDR1 LGHNA, CDR2 YSLEER. This chain's CDR3 is CASSRGQGFSSGNTIYF. CDR3 DNA sequence: TGCGCCAGCAGCCGGGGACAGGGGTTCTCCTCTGGAAACACCATATATTTT.

This chain links TRBV9 with TRBJ2-2, with TRBD2 matching 8 bases. With 3 bases clipped from V and 4 bases from J, the junction kept 5 bases outside the gene matches. The CDR3 runs 15 residues. Germline-derived CDR1 and CDR2 are SGDLS and YYNGEE. The CDR3 nucleotides are TGTGCCAGCAGCGAGACGGGACTAGGCACCGGGGAGCTGTTTTTT. Translation gives CASSETGLGTGELFF. Using reference TRBV9 and TRBJ2-2 for the parts outside the CDR3, the full variable domain is DSGVTQTPKHLITATGQRVTLRCSPRSGDLSVYWYQQSLDQGLQFLIQYYNGEERAKGNILERFSAQQFPDLHSELNLSSLELGDSALYFCASSETGLGTGELFFGEGSRLTVL.

V is TRBV7-3 and J is TRBJ2-3; TRBD2 might be the D (5 bases). CDR1 and CDR2 (germline): SGHTA, FQGTGA. Trimming took 5 bases from V and 4 from J, leaving 10 bases between them. This CDR3 is built from 13 residues. The CDR3 DNA reads TGTGCCAGCAGCCCGCGGGCACCAGATACGCAGTATTTT. Translation gives CASSPRAPDTQYF.

The chain carries TRBV5-1 and TRBJ2-2; TRBD2 agrees at 7 bases. The CDR3 sequence is 14 residues long. CDR1 and CDR2 (germline): SGHRS, YFSETQ. Trimming took 1 base from V and 7 from J; bases not matched to a gene: 4. In DNA form, the CDR3 reads TGCGCCAGCAGCTTGTACCTAGCGGACGGGGAGCTGTTTTTT. Its translation is CASSLYLADGELFF.

The chain links TRBV19 to TRBJ1-4, with 7 bases identical to TRBD1. CDR1 is LNHDA and CDR2 is SQIVND in the germline V gene (reference sequence). Trimming at V came to 4 bases and at J to 8 bases, leaving 10 bases not matched to a gene. The CDR3 is 15 amino acids. This chain's CDR3 is CASSKPGQPMEKLFF. The CDR3 DNA follows: TGTGCCAGTAGTAAACCGGGACAGCCAATGGAAAAACTGTTTTTT.

The chain combines TRBV6-5 with TRBJ2-7, with 7 positions matching TRBD1. Germline V lookup: CDR1 MNHEY, CDR2 SVGAGI. V lost 9 bases and J lost 2; bases outside the gene matches: 13. The CDR3 covers 15 residues. CDR3 sequence (DNA): TGTGCCAGTCAATCTCCCATACAGGGGACCTACGAGCAGTACTTC. Its translation: CASQSPIQGTYEQYF.

J is TRBJ2-3 and V is TRBV19, with D uncertain. Trimming pared 10 bases from V and 3 bases from J, leaving 17 bases between. From germline, CDR1 is LNHDA and CDR2 SQIVND (reference sequence). This CDR3 spans 14 amino acids. Written as DNA, the CDR3 is TGTGCCACCTCCGAAGGTTCTAGGACAGATACGCAGTATTTT. Encoded protein: CATSEGSRTDTQYF.

The V call is TRBV10-1, the J call TRBJ2-1; 11 positions match TRBD2. The CDR3 is made up of 15 amino acids. The ends lost 4 bases at V and 3 bases at J; junction bases unmatched: 2. Germline assignment: CDR1 WNHNN and CDR2 SYGVQD (reference sequence). The CDR3 DNA is TGCGCCAGCAGTGTTGGGACTAGCGGCTACAATGAGCAGTTCTTC. Its protein product is CASSVGTSGYNEQFF.

The chain combines TRBV5-1 with TRBJ2-1, with 7 bases aligning to TRBD2. Per germline, CDR1 SGHRS and CDR2 YFSETQ. Losses at the gene ends were 0 bases for V and 15 bases for J; bases not matched to a gene: 18. The CDR3 is 16 amino acids. CDR3 in amino acids: CASSLAAGVLTTEGFF. The CDR3 DNA follows: TGCGCCAGCAGCTTGGCTGCGGGAGTGCTTACCACGGAGGGGTTCTTC.

CDR3 nucleotides: TGTGCCAGTTATCTGGACAGGGGAGGTACTGAAGCTTTCTTT. Protein sequence: CASYLDRGGTEAFF. V usage is TRBV18 and J usage is TRBJ1-1, with 9 positions matching TRBD1. Germline loops: CDR1 KGHSH, CDR2 LQKENI. The CDR3 is made up of 14 amino acids. J was trimmed by 5 bases and V by 9 bases; bases with no gene match: 10.

The CDR3 DNA reads as TGTGCCAGCAGCGTACTAGCGGGCTCCTACAATGAGCAGTTCTTC. The encoded protein is CASSVLAGSYNEQFF. The chain employs TRBV9 and TRBJ2-1; TRBD2 matches 8 bases. Germline CDR1 is SGDLS and CDR2 is YYNGEE. The V gene end was trimmed by 1 base and the J gene end by 0 bases; junction bases not matched to a gene: 0. This CDR3 is 15 amino acids long.

This sequence joins TRBV27 and TRBJ2-4; 13 bases fit TRBD2. The length of the CDR3 is 16 residues. V lost 2 bases, J lost 9 bases, and 7 bases stayed unmatched. From germline, CDR1 is MNHEY and CDR2 SMNVEV (reference sequence). CDR3 sequence reads: CASSLRGTSGRGIQYF. The DNA of the CDR3 is TGTGCCAGCAGTTTAAGAGGCACTAGCGGGAGGGGCATTCAGTACTTC.

This clone appeared a few times. The genes are TRBV19 and TRBJ2-1, with unresolved D. V was pared by 3 bases and J by 9 bases, with 12 bases between. The CDR3 extends over 13 amino acids. Germline values: CDR1 LNHDA, CDR2 SQIVND (reference sequence). The CDR3 DNA follows: TGTGCCAGTAGTATTACGGTCCATGGTGAGCAGTTCTTC. It codes for CASSITVHGEQFF.

This clone showed up just once. The chain combines TRBV11-3 with TRBJ2-7, with D perhaps TRBD1 (6 bases). This CDR3 has 14 amino acids. V lost 4 bases and J 1 base, leaving 11 bases between the germline ends. The germline V gene has CDR1 SGHNT and CDR2 YENEEA. The CDR3: CASSYPDRSYEQYF. DNA for the CDR3: TGTGCCAGCAGCTACCCTGACAGGTCCTACGAGCAGTACTTC.

This chain links TRBV5-6 with TRBJ2-7; 8 bases align to TRBD1. The V gene end was trimmed by 1 base and the J gene end by 5 bases; junction bases not matched to a gene: 8. CDR1 and CDR2 (germline): SGHDT, YYEEEE. This CDR3 has 15 residues. The CDR3 protein is CASSLLTGGPHEQYF. CDR3 DNA: TGTGCCAGCAGCTTGCTCACAGGGGGTCCCCACGAGCAGTACTTC. Full variable domain (remainder filled in from reference TRBV5-6 and TRBJ2-7): DAGVTQSPTHLIKTRGQQVTLRCSPKSGHDTVSWYQQALGQGPQFIFQYYEEEERQRGNFPDRFSGHQFPNYSSELNVNALLLGDSALYLCASSLLTGGPHEQYFGPGTRLTVT.